The clone carrying this TCR beta chain has only one observation. The data originate from a study of blood T cell repertoires in COVID-19. For the study at large: The United States, Italy and Spain were the sources of the acute and convalescent COVID-19 samples. Nucleic acid was either cDNA or gDNA, and it came from T cells, B-cell-depleted T cells, or PBMCs.

Per the original data handling: It was from reference gene primer amplification that nucleated cell counts were estimated. Measured with immunoSEQ multiplex PCR; TCRdb has only the in-frame clones, and not every one. That table is the source of V, J and clone size, and D and trimming were worked out from the DNA. The table lists almost 300,000 clones, 85% to 90% of them singletons, with around 10% in the top ten. The V gene end was trimmed by 4 bases and the J gene end by 1 base; junction bases not matched to a gene: 6. The CDR3 has 17 residues. Germline loops: CDR1 SGHNT, CDR2 YYREEE (reference sequence). Seattle participants joined during active infection and were tracked over time.

Sample: peripheral blood. The TCR was taken from a woman aged 25-40 years with COVID-19, enrolled during active disease. This chain joins TRBV5-4 and TRBJ2-4, with 12 positions matching TRBD1. The CDR3 DNA follows: TGTGCCAGCAGCCCCCCGGGACAGGGGGCGGCCAAAAACATTCAGTACTTC. It translates to CASSPPGQGAAKNIQYF. Full variable domain (rest looked up from reference TRBV5-4 and TRBJ2-4): ETGVTQSPTHLIKTRGQQVTLRCSSQSGHNTVSWYQQALGQGPQFIFQYYREEENGRGNFPPRFSGLQFPNYSSELNVNALELDDSALYLCASSPPGQGAAKNIQYFGAGTRLSVL.